One sample yielded the 5 T cell receptor beta chains listed below, sequenced in a study of CD8 T cells in Susac syndrome (dated by TCRdb to about 2019). Receptor libraries were prepared by the immunoSEQ multiplex PCR assay. RNA was extracted using the RNeasy kit, and roughly 0.5 to 1 ug of the RNA was reverse transcribed with random hexamers. Through fastp at Q25 and MiXCR, TCRdb rebuilt clones from the public reads, retaining in-frame beta chains. One record per CDR3 amino acid sequence lists the most common genes and DNA. This sample lists about 180,000 distinct CDR3 sequences; 80% to 95% were detected once. 0.09% to 0.095% of the sample is held by the ten biggest clonotypes. The source material was CD4+ T cells from PBMCs. These receptor sequences come from a human donor with multiple sclerosis.

The V gene is TRBV3-1, the J gene TRBJ1-1, with 9 bases matching TRBD1. Trimming took 6 bases from V and 5 from J; bases not matched to a gene: 13. The CDR3 totals 16 residues. Germline CDR1 is LGHDT and CDR2 is YNNKEL (reference sequence). Here the CDR3 DNA reads TGTGCCAGCAGACCATTCCCGGGACAGGGAGTAACTGAAGCTTTCTTT. It translates to CASRPFPGQGVTEAFF.

The J gene is TRBJ1-1, the V gene TRBV28, with D uncertain. The germline V gene has CDR1 MDHEN and CDR2 SYDVKM. This CDR3 contains 12 residues. V was cut by 6 bases and J by 4 bases, with 9 bases left in between. The CDR3 here is CASRPGSTEAFF. CDR3 nucleotides: TGTGCCAGCAGACCCGGAAGCACTGAAGCTTTCTTT.

This clonotype has a handful of counts. The gene calls are TRBV7-2 and TRBJ2-7, with 9 positions matching TRBD2. Germline loops: CDR1 SGHTA, CDR2 FQGNSA. The CDR3 runs to 13 residues. The V and J ends lost 9 bases and 0 bases, in that order; junction bases with no gene match: 3. This chain's CDR3 is CASRLAASYEQYF. In nucleotides, the CDR3 is TGTGCCAGTCGACTAGCGGCCTCCTACGAGCAGTACTTC.

The J gene is TRBJ1-4, the V gene TRBV6-5; TRBD1 matches 7 bases. From germline, CDR1 is MNHEY and CDR2 SVGAGI. The CDR3 consists of 15 residues. The V and J ends lost 2 bases and 8 bases, in that order; junction bases with no gene match: 8. CDR3 nucleotide sequence: TGTGCCAGCAGTTACGGTGGGACAGCCCAGGAAAAACTGTTTTTT. Translation: CASSYGGTAQEKLFF.

The chain joins TRBV20-1 to TRBJ2-5, with 9 nucleotides matching TRBD2. The CDR3 has 12 amino acids. V was pared by 5 bases and J by 5 bases, with 3 bases of the junction left unmatched. The germline CDR1 and CDR2 sequences are DFQATT and SNEGSKA (reference sequence). CDR3 sequence (DNA): TGCAGTGCTGGAGGACTAGCGGAGACCCAGTACTTC. It specifies CSAGGLAETQYF.